These T cell receptor beta chains were read from a single sample in a study of T cell responses to AZD1222 COVID-19 vaccine. Assay: immunoSEQ multiplex PCR; the TCRdb copy retains only in-frame clones and omits some. The table records about 150,000 clones, more than 90% of them present only once. The material sequenced was peripheral blood, taken on day 0 of AZD1222 vaccination. The receptors originated from an adult in good health. The CDR3 runs from the conserved cysteine through the conserved F or W. A D gene is named only where the DNA matches it firmly. Rows may omit the clone size; those that give it use once, few, many or a size class.

j_call: TRBJ1-1
cdr3_length: 13
v_call: TRBV7-9
clone_size: NA
d_call: NA
cdr3_nt: TGTGCCAGCAGCCCGAGTCACGGTCCTGAAGCTTTCTTT
cdr3_aa: CASSPSHGPEAFF

j_call: TRBJ1-1
cdr3_length: 10
v_call: TRBV29-1
clone_size: NA
d_call: NA
cdr3_nt: TGCAGCTATGGGGGCCTTGAGACTTTCTTT
cdr3_aa: CSYGGLETFF

j_call: TRBJ1-3
cdr3_length: 17
v_call: TRBV7-2
clone_size: NA
d_call: NA
cdr3_nt: TGTGCCAGCAGCTCCCCGGCGGCAGCCAACTCTGGAAACACCATATATTTT
cdr3_aa: CASSSPAAANSGNTIYF

j_call: TRBJ2-7
cdr3_length: 15
v_call: TRBV7-2
clone_size: NA
d_call: TRBD1
cdr3_nt: TGTGCCAGCAGCCGCCAGGGGACAGCAACCTACGAGCAGTACTTC
cdr3_aa: CASSRQGTATYEQYF

j_call: TRBJ1-4
cdr3_length: 15
v_call: TRBV11-3
clone_size: NA
d_call: NA
cdr3_nt: TGTGCCAGCAGCGAACTTACAGGGTTTAATGAAAAACTGTTTTTT
cdr3_aa: CASSELTGFNEKLFF

j_call: TRBJ1-4
cdr3_length: 13
v_call: TRBV29-1
clone_size: NA
d_call: NA
cdr3_nt: TGCAGCGTTTCTCACTCGCAGGGTGAAAAACTGTTTTTT
cdr3_aa: CSVSHSQGEKLFF

j_call: TRBJ1-2
cdr3_length: 13
v_call: TRBV4-3
clone_size: NA
d_call: NA
cdr3_nt: TGCGCCAGCAGCCAAGGTTCTGACTATGGCTACACCTTC
cdr3_aa: CASSQGSDYGYTF

j_call: TRBJ1-1
cdr3_length: 11
v_call: TRBV20-1
clone_size: NA
d_call: NA
cdr3_nt: TGCAGTGCCACTAGGGGGACTGAAGCTTTCTTT
cdr3_aa: CSATRGTEAFF

j_call: TRBJ1-4
cdr3_length: 19
v_call: TRBV18
clone_size: once
d_call: TRBD1
cdr3_nt: TGTGCCAGCTCATCGACACCCTGGGACAGGGCTTCGGCTAATGAAAAACTGTTTTTT
cdr3_aa: CASSSTPWDRASANEKLFF

j_call: TRBJ2-1
cdr3_length: 15
v_call: TRBV27
clone_size: NA
d_call: TRBD1
cdr3_nt: TGTGCCAGCAGTTATTGGACAGGGGGATACAATGAGCAGTTCTTC
cdr3_aa: CASSYWTGGYNEQFF

j_call: TRBJ1-2
cdr3_length: 14
v_call: TRBV7-2
clone_size: NA
d_call: NA
cdr3_nt: TGTGCCAGCAGCTTAACCGGCGGGGGCTATGGCTACACCTTC
cdr3_aa: CASSLTGGGYGYTF

j_call: TRBJ1-6
cdr3_length: 15
v_call: TRBV5-4
clone_size: NA
d_call: NA
cdr3_nt: TGTGCCAGCAGCTTGGCCGGGGTAACGGATTCACCCCTCCACTTT
cdr3_aa: CASSLAGVTDSPLHF

j_call: TRBJ2-7
cdr3_length: 14
v_call: TRBV5-1
clone_size: NA
d_call: NA
cdr3_nt: TGCGCCAGCACCGGGTACGGAGGTGATTACGAGCAGTACTTC
cdr3_aa: CASTGYGGDYEQYF

j_call: TRBJ1-2
cdr3_length: 13
v_call: TRBV7-9
clone_size: NA
d_call: TRBD1
cdr3_nt: TGTGCCAGCAGCGTGGGACAGAACTATGGCTACACCTTC
cdr3_aa: CASSVGQNYGYTF

j_call: TRBJ1-3
cdr3_length: 15
v_call: TRBV7-2
clone_size: NA
d_call: TRBD1
cdr3_nt: TGTGCCAGCAGCCGCAGACAGGGCTCTGGAAACACCATATATTTT
cdr3_aa: CASSRRQGSGNTIYF

j_call: TRBJ1-6
cdr3_length: 14
v_call: TRBV5-1
clone_size: few
d_call: NA
cdr3_nt: TGCGCCAGCAGGGGCTCTTGGCTTGAATCACCCCTCCACTTT
cdr3_aa: CASRGSWLESPLHF

j_call: TRBJ2-7
cdr3_length: 15
v_call: TRBV6-5
clone_size: NA
d_call: NA
cdr3_nt: TGTGCCAGCAGGAGGAACCGACAGTCAGCCTACGAGCAGTACTTC
cdr3_aa: CASRRNRQSAYEQYF

j_call: TRBJ2-5
cdr3_length: 13
v_call: TRBV5-1
clone_size: NA
d_call: NA
cdr3_nt: TGCGCCAGCAGCTTCGGGACTGGGGAGACCCAGTACTTC
cdr3_aa: CASSFGTGETQYF

j_call: TRBJ1-5
cdr3_length: 14
v_call: TRBV6-5
clone_size: NA
d_call: NA
cdr3_nt: TGTGCCAGCAGTTTTCCGGGTGAGAGTCAGCCCCAGCATTTT
cdr3_aa: CASSFPGESQPQHF

j_call: TRBJ2-7
cdr3_length: 14
v_call: TRBV9
clone_size: NA
d_call: NA
cdr3_nt: TGTGCCAGCAGCGTGGGGGGGCTTTCCTACGAGCAGTACTTC
cdr3_aa: CASSVGGLSYEQYF

j_call: TRBJ1-3
cdr3_length: 19
v_call: TRBV7-2
clone_size: NA
d_call: NA
cdr3_nt: TGTGCCAGCAGCCCAAGAGGGGGACACCTAGAGACGGCGGGAAACACCATATATTTT
cdr3_aa: CASSPRGGHLETAGNTIYF

j_call: TRBJ2-2
cdr3_length: 16
v_call: TRBV4-1
clone_size: NA
d_call: NA
cdr3_nt: TGCGCCAGCAGCCGAACACCCGTACGGAACACCGGGGAGCTGTTTTTT
cdr3_aa: CASSRTPVRNTGELFF

j_call: TRBJ1-6
cdr3_length: 16
v_call: TRBV28
clone_size: NA
d_call: TRBD1
cdr3_nt: TGTGCCAGCAGTTTATGGTCTGGGACAGGGATCGCGCCCCTCCACTTT
cdr3_aa: CASSLWSGTGIAPLHF

j_call: TRBJ2-2
cdr3_length: 15
v_call: TRBV28
clone_size: NA
d_call: TRBD1
cdr3_nt: TGTGCCAGCACCAAGGGACAGTCAAACACCGGGGAGCTGTTTTTT
cdr3_aa: CASTKGQSNTGELFF

j_call: TRBJ2-1
cdr3_length: 18
v_call: TRBV11-3
clone_size: NA
d_call: TRBD2
cdr3_nt: TGTGCCAGCAGACCAGGTTGGCTAGCGGAGACCTCCTACAATGAGCAGTTCTTC
cdr3_aa: CASRPGWLAETSYNEQFF

j_call: TRBJ2-7
cdr3_length: 15
v_call: TRBV18
clone_size: NA
d_call: NA
cdr3_nt: TGTGCCAGCTCACCGGCAGGGTATGGGTACTACGAGCAGTACTTC
cdr3_aa: CASSPAGYGYYEQYF

j_call: TRBJ1-3
cdr3_length: 13
v_call: TRBV5-3
clone_size: NA
d_call: NA
cdr3_nt: TGTGCCAGAAGCTTGGCAGGGGGAAACACCATATATTTT
cdr3_aa: CARSLAGGNTIYF

j_call: TRBJ1-5
cdr3_length: 12
v_call: TRBV5-6
clone_size: NA
d_call: TRBD1
cdr3_nt: TGTGCCAGCAGCTCGCAGGGACAGGGAAAGCATTTT
cdr3_aa: CASSSQGQGKHF

j_call: TRBJ1-1
cdr3_length: 17
v_call: TRBV5-8
clone_size: NA
d_call: TRBD1
cdr3_nt: TGTGCCAGCAGCCCGTGGCCAGGGACAGGGCGGAACACTGAAGCTTTCTTT
cdr3_aa: CASSPWPGTGRNTEAFF

j_call: TRBJ2-3
cdr3_length: 15
v_call: TRBV5-1
clone_size: NA
d_call: NA
cdr3_nt: TGCGCCAGCAGCTCGACAGTCACTAGCACAGATACGCAGTATTTT
cdr3_aa: CASSSTVTSTDTQYF